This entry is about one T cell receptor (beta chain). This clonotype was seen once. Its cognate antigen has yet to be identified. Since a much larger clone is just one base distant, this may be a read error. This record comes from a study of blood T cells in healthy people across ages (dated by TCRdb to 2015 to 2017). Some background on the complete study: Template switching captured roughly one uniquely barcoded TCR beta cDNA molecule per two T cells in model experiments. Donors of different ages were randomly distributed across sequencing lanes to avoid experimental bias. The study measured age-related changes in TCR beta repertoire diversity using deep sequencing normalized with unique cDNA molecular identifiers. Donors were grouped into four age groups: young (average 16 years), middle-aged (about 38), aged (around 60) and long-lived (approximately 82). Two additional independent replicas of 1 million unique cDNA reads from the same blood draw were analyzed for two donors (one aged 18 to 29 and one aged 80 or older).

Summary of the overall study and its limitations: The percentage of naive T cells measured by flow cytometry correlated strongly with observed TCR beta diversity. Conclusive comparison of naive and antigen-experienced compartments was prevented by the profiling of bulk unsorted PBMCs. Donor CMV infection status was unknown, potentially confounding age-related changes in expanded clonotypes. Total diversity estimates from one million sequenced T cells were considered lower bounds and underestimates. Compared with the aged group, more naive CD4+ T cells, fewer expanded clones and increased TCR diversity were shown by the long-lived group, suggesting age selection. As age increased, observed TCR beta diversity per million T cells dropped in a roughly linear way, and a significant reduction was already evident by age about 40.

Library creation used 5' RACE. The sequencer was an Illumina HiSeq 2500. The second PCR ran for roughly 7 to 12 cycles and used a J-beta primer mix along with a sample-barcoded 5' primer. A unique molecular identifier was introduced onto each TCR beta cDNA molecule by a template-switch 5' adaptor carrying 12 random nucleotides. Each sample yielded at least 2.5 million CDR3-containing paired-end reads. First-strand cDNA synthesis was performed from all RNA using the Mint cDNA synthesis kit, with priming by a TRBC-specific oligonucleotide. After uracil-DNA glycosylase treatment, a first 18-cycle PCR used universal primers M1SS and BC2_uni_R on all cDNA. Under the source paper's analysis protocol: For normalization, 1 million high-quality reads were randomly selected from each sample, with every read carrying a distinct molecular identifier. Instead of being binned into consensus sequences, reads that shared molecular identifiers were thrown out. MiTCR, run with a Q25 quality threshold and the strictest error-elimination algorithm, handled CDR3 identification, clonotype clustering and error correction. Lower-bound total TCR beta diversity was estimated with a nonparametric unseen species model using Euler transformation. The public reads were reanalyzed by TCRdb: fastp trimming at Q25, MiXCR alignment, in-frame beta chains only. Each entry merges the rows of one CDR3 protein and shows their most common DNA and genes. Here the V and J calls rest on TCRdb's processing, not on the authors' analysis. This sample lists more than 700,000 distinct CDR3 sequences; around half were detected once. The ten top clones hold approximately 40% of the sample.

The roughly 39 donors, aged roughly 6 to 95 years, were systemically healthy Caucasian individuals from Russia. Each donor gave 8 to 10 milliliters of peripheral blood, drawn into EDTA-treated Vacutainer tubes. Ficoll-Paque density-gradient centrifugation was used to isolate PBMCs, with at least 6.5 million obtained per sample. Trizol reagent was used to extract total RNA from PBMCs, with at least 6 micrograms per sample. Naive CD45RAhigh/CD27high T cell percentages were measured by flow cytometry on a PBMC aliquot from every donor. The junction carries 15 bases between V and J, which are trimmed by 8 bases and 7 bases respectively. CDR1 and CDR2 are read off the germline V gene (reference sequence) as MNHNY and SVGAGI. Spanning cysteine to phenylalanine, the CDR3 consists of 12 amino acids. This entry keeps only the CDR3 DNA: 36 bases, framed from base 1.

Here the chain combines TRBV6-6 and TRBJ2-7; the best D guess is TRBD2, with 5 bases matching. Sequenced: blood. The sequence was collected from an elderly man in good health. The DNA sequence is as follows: TGTGCCAGCGGACTCGACTACAATGAGCAGTACTTC. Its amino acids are CASGLDYNEQYF.